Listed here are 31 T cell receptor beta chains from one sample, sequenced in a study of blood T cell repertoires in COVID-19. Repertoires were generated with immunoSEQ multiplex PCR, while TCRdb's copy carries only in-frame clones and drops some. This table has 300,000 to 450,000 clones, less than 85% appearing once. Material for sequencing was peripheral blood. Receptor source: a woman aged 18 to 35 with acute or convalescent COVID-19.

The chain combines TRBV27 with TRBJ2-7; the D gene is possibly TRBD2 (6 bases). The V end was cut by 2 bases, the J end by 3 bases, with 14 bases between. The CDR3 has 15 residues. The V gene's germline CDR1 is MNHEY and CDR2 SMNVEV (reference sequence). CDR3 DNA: TGTGCCAGCAGTTTAGGAGCACTAGCCATCTACGAGCAGTACTTC. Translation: CASSLGALAIYEQYF.

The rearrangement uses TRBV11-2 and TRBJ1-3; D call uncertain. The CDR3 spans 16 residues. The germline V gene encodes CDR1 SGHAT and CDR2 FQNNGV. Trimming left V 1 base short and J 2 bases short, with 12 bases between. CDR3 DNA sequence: TGTGCCAGCAGCTTAGGTGTGACGCTAGCTGGAAACACCATATATTTT. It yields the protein CASSLGVTLAGNTIYF.

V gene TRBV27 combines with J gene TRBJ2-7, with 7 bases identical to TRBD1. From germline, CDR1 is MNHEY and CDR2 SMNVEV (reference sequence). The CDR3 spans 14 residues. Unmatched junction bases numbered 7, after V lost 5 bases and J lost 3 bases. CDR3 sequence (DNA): TGTGCCAGCAGTCCACGACAGGGAGTCTACGAGCAGTACTTC. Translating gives CASSPRQGVYEQYF.

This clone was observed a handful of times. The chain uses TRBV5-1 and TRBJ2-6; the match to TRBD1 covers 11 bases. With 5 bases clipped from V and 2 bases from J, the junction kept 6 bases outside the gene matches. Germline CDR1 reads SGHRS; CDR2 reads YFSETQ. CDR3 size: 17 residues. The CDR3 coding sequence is TGCGCCAGCAGAATCGGACAGGGGGCTGCTGGGGCCAACGTCCTGACTTTC. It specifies CASRIGQGAAGANVLTF.

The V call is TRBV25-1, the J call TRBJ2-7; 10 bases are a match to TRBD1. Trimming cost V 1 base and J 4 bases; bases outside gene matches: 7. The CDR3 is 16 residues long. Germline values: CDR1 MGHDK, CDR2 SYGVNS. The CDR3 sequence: CASSELEGTGVYEQYF. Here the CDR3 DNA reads TGTGCCAGCAGTGAATTGGAGGGGACAGGGGTTTACGAGCAGTACTTC.

The CDR3 DNA reads TGTGCCAGCAGCTTATCCCGCGGGAGGGCCAGGTTGATCGAGCAGTACTTC. Amino acids: CASSLSRGRARLIEQYF. J is TRBJ2-7 and V is TRBV7-2; TRBD2 matches at 9 bases. The CDR3 sequence is 17 residues long. The germline CDR1 and CDR2 sequences are SGHTA and FQGNSA. Trimming took 2 bases from V and 6 from J; bases not matched to a gene: 14.

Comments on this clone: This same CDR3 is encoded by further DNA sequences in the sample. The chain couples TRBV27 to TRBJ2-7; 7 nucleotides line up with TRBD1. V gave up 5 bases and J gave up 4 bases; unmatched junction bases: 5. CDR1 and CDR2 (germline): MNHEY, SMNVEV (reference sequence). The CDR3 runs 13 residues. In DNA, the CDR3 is TGTGCCAGCAGTCCCGGACAGGCTTACGAGCAGTACTTC. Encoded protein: CASSPGQAYEQYF.

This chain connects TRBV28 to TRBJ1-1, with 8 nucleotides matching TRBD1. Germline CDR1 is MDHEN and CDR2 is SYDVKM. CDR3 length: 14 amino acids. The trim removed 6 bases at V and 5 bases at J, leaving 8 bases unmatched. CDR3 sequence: CASSPGQAGTEAFF. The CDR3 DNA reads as TGTGCCAGCAGCCCGGGACAGGCGGGGACTGAAGCTTTCTTT.

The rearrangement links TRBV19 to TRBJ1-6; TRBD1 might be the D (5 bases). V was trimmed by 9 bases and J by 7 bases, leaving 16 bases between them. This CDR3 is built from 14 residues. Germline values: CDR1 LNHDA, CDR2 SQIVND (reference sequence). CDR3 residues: CASHPPGKNSPLHF. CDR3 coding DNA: TGTGCCAGCCACCCCCCAGGGAAGAATTCACCCCTCCACTTT.

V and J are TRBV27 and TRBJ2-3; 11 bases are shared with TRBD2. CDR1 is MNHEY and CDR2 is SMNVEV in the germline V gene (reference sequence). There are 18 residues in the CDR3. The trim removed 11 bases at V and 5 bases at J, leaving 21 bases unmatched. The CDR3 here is CAGHLPSGRPLMGDTQYF. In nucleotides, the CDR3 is TGTGCCGGACACCTTCCTAGCGGGAGGCCTCTAATGGGAGATACGCAGTATTTT.

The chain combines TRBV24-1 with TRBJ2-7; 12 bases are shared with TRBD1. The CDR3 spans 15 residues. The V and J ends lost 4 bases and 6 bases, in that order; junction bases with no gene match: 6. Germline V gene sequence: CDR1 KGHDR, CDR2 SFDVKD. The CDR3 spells CATSDPGTGGFEQYF. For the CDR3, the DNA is TGTGCCACCAGTGACCCCGGGACAGGGGGCTTCGAGCAGTACTTC.

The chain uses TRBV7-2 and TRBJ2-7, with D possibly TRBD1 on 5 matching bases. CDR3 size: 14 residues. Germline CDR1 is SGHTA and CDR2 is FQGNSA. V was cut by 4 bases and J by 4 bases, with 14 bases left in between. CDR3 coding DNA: TGTGCCAGCAGCTCAAGGGGCGGCCGGTACGAGCAGTACTTC. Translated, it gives CASSSRGGRYEQYF. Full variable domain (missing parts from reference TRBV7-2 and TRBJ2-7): GAGVSQSPSNKVTEKGKDVELRCDPISGHTALYWYRQSLGQGLEFLIYFQGNSAPDKSGLPSDRFSAERTGGSVSTLTIQRTQQEDSAVYLCASSSRGGRYEQYFGPGTRLTVT.

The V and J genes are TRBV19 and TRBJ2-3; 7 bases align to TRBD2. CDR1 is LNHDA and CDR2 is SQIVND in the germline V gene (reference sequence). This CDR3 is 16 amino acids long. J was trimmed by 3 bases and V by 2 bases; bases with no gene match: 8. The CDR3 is CASSIYSPGRTDTQYF. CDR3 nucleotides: TGTGCCAGTAGTATATACAGTCCCGGGAGGACAGATACGCAGTATTTT. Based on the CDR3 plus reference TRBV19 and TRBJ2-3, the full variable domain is DGGITQSPKYLFRKEGQNVTLSCEQNLNHDAMYWYRQDPGQGLRLIYYSQIVNDFQKGDIAEGYSVSREKKESFPLTVTSAQKNPTAFYLCASSIYSPGRTDTQYFGPGTRLTVL.

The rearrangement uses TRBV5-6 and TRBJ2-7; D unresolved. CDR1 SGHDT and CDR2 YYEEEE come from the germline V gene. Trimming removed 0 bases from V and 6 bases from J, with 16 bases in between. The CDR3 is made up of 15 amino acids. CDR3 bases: TGTGCCAGCAGCTTGGCTGGAGAGGAGTTTGGCGAGCAGTACTTC. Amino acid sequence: CASSLAGEEFGEQYF.

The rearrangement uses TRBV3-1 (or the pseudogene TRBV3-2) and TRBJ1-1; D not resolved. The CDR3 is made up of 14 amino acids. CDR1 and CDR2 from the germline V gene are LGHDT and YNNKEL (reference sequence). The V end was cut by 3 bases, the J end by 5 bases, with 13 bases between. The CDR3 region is CASSHFFPSTEAFF. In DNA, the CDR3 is TGTGCCAGCAGCCACTTTTTCCCGTCGACTGAAGCTTTCTTT.

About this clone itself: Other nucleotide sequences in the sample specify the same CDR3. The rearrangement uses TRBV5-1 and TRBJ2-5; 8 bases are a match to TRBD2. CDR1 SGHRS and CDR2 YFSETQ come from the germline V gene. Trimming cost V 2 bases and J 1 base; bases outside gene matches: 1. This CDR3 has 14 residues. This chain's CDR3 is CASSLTSGQETQYF. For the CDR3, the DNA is TGCGCCAGCAGCTTAACTAGCGGCCAAGAGACCCAGTACTTC.

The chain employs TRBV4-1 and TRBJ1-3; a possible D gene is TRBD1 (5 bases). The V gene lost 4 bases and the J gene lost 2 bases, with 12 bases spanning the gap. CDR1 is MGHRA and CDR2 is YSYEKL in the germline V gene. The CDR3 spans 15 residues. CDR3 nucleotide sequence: TGCGCCAGCAGCCCCCTTTTAGGGGCTGGAAACACCATATATTTT. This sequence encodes CASSPLLGAGNTIYF.

The CDR3 sequence: CASSVGGGRTEAFF. In DNA form, the CDR3 reads TGTGCCAGCAGCGTTGGGGGAGGGAGGACTGAAGCTTTCTTT. This chain uses TRBV9 with TRBJ1-1; D is perhaps TRBD1 (5 bases). V lost 2 bases and J 5 bases, leaving 13 bases between the germline ends. This CDR3 has 14 amino acids. Germline V lookup: CDR1 SGDLS, CDR2 YYNGEE.

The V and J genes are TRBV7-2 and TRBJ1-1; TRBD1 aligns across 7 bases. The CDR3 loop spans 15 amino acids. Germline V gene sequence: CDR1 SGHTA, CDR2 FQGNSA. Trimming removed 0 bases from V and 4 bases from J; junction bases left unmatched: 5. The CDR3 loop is CASSLAAGGLTEAFF. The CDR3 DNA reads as TGTGCCAGCAGCTTAGCGGCAGGGGGACTCACTGAAGCTTTCTTT.

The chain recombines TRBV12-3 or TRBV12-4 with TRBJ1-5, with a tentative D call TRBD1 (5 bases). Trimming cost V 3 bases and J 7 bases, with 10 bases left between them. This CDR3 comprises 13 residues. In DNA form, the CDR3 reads TGTGCCAGCAGTTTGGGAGGGGCCCAGCCCCAGCATTTT. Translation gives CASSLGGAQPQHF.

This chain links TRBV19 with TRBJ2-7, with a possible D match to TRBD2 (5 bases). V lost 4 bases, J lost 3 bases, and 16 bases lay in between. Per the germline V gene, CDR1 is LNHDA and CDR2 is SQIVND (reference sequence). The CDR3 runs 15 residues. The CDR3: CASSTHPGILYEQYF. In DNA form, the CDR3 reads TGTGCCAGTAGTACACACCCCGGGATACTCTACGAGCAGTACTTC.

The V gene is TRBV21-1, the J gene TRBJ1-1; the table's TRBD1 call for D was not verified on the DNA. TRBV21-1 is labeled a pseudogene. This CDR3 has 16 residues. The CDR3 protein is CASSKAAQGLSTEAFF. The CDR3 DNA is TGTGCCAGCAGCAAAGCGGCCCAGGGTTTGAGCACTGAAGCTTTCTTT.

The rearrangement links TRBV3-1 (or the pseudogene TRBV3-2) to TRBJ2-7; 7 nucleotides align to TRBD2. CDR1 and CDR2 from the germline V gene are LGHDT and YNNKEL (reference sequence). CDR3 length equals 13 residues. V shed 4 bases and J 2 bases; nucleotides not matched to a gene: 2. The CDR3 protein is CASSRGGTYEQYF. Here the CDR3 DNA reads TGTGCCAGCAGCCGCGGGGGAACCTACGAGCAGTACTTC.

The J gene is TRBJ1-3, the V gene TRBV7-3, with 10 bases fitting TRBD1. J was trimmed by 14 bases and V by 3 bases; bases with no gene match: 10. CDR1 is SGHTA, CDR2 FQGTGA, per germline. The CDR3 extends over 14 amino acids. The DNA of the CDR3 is TGTGCCAGCAGCTTGACAGGGGGCGAAGCGCAAGTATATTTT. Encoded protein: CASSLTGGEAQVYF.

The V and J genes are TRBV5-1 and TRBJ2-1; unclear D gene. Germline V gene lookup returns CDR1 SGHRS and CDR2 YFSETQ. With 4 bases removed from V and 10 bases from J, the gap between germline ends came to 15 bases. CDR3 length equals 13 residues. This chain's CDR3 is CASSTALAKEQFF. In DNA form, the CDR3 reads TGCGCCAGCAGCACTGCCCTTGCGAAAGAGCAGTTCTTC. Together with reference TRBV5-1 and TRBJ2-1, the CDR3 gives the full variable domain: KAGVTQTPRYLIKTRGQQVTLSCSPISGHRSVSWYQQTPGQGLQFLFEYFSETQRNKGNFPGRFSGRQFSNSRSEMNVSTLELGDSALYLCASSTALAKEQFFGPGTRLTVL.

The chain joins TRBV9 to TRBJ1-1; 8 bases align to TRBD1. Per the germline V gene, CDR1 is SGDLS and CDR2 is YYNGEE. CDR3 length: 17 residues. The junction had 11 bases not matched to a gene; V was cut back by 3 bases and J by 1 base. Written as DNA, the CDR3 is TGTGCCAGCAGCGCGTGGGACAGGCTAACTCCGAACACTGAAGCTTTCTTT. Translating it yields CASSAWDRLTPNTEAFF. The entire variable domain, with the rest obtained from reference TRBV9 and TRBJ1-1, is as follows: DSGVTQTPKHLITATGQRVTLRCSPRSGDLSVYWYQQSLDQGLQFLIQYYNGEERAKGNILERFSAQQFPDLHSELNLSSLELGDSALYFCASSAWDRLTPNTEAFFGQGTRLTVV.

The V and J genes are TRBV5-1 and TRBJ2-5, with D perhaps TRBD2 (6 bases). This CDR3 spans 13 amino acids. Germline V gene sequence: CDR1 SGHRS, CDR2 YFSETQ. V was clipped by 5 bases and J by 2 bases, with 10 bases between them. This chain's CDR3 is CASSLSGQETQYF. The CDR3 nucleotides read TGCGCCAGCAGTCTCAGCGGGCAAGAGACCCAGTACTTC.

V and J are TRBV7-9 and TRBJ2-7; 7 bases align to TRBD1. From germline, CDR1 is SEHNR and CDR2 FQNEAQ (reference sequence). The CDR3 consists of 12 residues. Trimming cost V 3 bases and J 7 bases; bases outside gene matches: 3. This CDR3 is CASSLQTGEQYF. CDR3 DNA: TGTGCCAGCAGCTTGCAGACAGGGGAGCAGTACTTC.

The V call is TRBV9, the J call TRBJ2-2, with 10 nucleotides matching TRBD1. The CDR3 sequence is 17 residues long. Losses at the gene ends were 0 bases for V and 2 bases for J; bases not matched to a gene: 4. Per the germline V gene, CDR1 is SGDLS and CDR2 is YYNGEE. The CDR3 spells CASSVVGQGVNTGELFF. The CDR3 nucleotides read TGTGCCAGCAGCGTAGTAGGACAGGGGGTAAACACCGGGGAGCTGTTTTTT.

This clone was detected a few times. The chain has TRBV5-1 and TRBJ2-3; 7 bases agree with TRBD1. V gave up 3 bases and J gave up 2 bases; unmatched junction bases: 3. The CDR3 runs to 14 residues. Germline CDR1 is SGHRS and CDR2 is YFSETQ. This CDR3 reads CASSSTGDTDTQYF. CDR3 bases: TGCGCCAGCAGCTCTACAGGGGACACAGATACGCAGTATTTT. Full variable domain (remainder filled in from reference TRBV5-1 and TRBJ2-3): KAGVTQTPRYLIKTRGQQVTLSCSPISGHRSVSWYQQTPGQGLQFLFEYFSETQRNKGNFPGRFSGRQFSNSRSEMNVSTLELGDSALYLCASSSTGDTDTQYFGPGTRLTVL.

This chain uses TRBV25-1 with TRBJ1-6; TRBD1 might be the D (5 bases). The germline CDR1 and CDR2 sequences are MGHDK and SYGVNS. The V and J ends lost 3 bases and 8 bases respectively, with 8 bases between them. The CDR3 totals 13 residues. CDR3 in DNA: TGTGCCAGCAGTGACAGGGTAGATTCACCCCTCCACTTT. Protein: CASSDRVDSPLHF.